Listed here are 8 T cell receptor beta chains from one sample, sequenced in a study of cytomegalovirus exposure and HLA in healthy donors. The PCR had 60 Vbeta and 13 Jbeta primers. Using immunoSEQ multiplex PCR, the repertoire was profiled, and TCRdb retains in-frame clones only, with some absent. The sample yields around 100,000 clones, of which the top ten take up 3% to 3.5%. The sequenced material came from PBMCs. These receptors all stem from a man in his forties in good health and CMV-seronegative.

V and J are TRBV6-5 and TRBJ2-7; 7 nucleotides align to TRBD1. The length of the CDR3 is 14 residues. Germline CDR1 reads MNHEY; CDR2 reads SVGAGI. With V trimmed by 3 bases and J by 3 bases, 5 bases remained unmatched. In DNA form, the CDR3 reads TGTGCCAGCAGTTATCGGGCAGGGGGCTACGAGCAGTACTTC. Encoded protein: CASSYRAGGYEQYF.

The CDR3 nucleotides are TGTGCCAGCAGGAAACGACAGGGGGCTGGGAACACTGAAGCTTTCTTT. As protein: CASRKRQGAGNTEAFF. J is TRBJ1-1 and V is TRBV11-2; 10 bases agree with TRBD1. The CDR3 has 16 residues. CDR1 and CDR2 (germline): SGHAT, FQNNGV. The ends lost 6 bases at V and 1 base at J; junction bases unmatched: 8.

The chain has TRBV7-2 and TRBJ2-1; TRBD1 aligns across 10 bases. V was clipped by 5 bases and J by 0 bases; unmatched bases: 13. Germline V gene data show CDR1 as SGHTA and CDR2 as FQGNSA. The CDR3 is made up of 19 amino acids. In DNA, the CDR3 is TGTGCCAGCAGCGAGTCGACAGGGGGCCTCCTGAGCTCCTACAATGAGCAGTTCTTC. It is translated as CASSESTGGLLSSYNEQFF.

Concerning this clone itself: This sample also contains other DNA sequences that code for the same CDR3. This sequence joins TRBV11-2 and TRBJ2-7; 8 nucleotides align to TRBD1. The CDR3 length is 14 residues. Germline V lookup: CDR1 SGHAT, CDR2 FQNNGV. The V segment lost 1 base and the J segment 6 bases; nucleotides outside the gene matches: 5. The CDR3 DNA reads TGTGCCAGCAGCTTAGGACAGGGGAGAGGCGAGCAGTACTTC. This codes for CASSLGQGRGEQYF. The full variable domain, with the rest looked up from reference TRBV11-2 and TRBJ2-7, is EAGVAQSPRYKIIEKRQSVAFWCNPISGHATLYWYQQILGQGPKLLIQFQNNGVVDDSQLPKDRFSAERLKGVDSTLKIQPAKLEDSAVYLCASSLGQGRGEQYFGPGTRLTVT.

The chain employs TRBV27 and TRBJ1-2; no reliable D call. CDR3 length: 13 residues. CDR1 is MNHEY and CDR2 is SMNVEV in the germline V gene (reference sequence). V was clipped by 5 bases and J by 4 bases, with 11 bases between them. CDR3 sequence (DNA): TGTGCCAGCAGTATGGAGGGTGCCTATGGCTACACCTTC. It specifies CASSMEGAYGYTF.

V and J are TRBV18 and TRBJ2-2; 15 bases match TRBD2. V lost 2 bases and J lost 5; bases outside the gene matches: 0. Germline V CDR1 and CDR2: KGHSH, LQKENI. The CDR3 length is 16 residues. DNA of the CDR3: TGTGCCAGCTCACCAGGGACTAGCGGGAGGACCGGGGAGCTGTTTTTT. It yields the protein CASSPGTSGRTGELFF.

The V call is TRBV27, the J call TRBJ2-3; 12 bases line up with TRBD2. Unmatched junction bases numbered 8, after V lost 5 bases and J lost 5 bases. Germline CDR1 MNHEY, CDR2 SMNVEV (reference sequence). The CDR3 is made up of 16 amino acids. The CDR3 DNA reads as TGTGCCAGCAGTATCAGACTAGCGGGAGCGGGAGATACGCAGTATTTT. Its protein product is CASSIRLAGAGDTQYF.

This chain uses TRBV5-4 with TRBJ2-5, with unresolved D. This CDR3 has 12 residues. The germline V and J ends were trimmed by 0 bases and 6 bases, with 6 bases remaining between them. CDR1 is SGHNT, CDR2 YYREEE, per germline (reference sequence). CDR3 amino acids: CASSLEFKTQYF. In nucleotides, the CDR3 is TGTGCCAGCAGCTTGGAATTTAAGACCCAGTACTTC.